This T cell receptor beta chain comes out of a study of T-cell reconstitution after alpha-beta-depleted transplantation in children. The germline V gene has CDR1 MDHEN and CDR2 SYDVKM. The CDR3 extends over 19 amino acids. With 6 bases clipped from V and 1 base from J, the junction kept 16 bases outside the gene matches. Unique molecular identifiers were incorporated when the TCRbeta library was constructed. TCRdb reprocessed the PCR reads with MiXCR, giving one entry per CDR3 protein. The table records 280,000 or so distinct CDR3 sequences, roughly 12% of them present only once. Findings of the study overall: Surviving recipient cells, namely T cells and thymic progenitors, were the source of high day-60 TCRbeta diversity in some patients. There were reportedly several hundred expanded graft clones from which alpha-beta T cells came about two months after transplant. Counts and diversity of T cells one year after transplant came mostly from newly produced T cells.

With respect to this clonotype: Its antigen is still unknown.

The sequenced sample was peripheral blood, obtained 180 days after TCRalphabeta/CD19-depleted stem cell transplant. The chain carries TRBV28 and TRBJ2-3; TRBD2 aligns across 10 bases. This TCR was sampled from a male patient aged 2-10 years who had a stem cell transplant for chronic granulomatous disease, so the T cells may come from the graft donor. CDR3 region: CASRPKLAGTSSGTDTQYF. The CDR3, as DNA: TGTGCCAGCAGGCCAAAACTAGCGGGGACTTCCTCTGGCACAGATACGCAGTATTTT.